The 8 T cell receptor beta chains presented below share a single source sample, sequenced in a study of T cell responses to AZD1222 COVID-19 vaccine. TCRdb keeps only in-frame clones here, not all; method: immunoSEQ multiplex PCR. This repertoire shows around 130,000 clones, 91% found once; its top ten account for 1.5% to 2%. Here the sequenced sample was peripheral blood, taken 28 days after the second AZD1222 dose. All receptors derive from an adult who received the AZD1222 COVID-19 vaccine.

The V call is TRBV25-1, the J call TRBJ2-5; D tentatively fits TRBD1 or TRBD2 (6 bases each). Germline lookup yields CDR1 MGHDK and CDR2 SYGVNS. Trimming removed 6 bases from V and 4 bases from J, with 18 bases in between. This CDR3 spans 15 amino acids. The CDR3, as DNA: TGTGCCAGCAGCCCTTGGGGGGCGGGTAGAGAGACCCAGTACTTC. Its translation: CASSPWGAGRETQYF.

The chain employs TRBV19 and TRBJ1-2; possible D gene TRBD1, 5 bases. From germline, CDR1 is LNHDA and CDR2 SQIVND (reference sequence). Trimming pared 3 bases from V and 4 bases from J, leaving 15 bases between. The CDR3 has 15 residues. CDR3 sequence (DNA): TGTGCCAGTAGTATCGACAGTCGTTATAGCTATGGCTACACCTTC. Protein sequence: CASSIDSRYSYGYTF.

The chain couples TRBV6-6 to TRBJ2-7; 10 bases are a match to TRBD2. Trimming removed 1 base from V and 3 bases from J; junction bases left unmatched: 6. The CDR3 has 16 residues. Per the germline V gene, CDR1 is MNHNY and CDR2 is SVGAGI (reference sequence). The CDR3 DNA reads as TGTGCCAGCAGTTACTACCTAGCGGGGGAAGGCTACGAGCAGTACTTC. Encoded protein: CASSYYLAGEGYEQYF.

The CDR3 region is CASSLGAGYGNTIYF. The CDR3 DNA follows: TGTGCCAGCAGCTTAGGGGCAGGGTACGGAAACACCATATATTTT. The chain has TRBV7-2 and TRBJ1-3; a possible D gene is TRBD1 (5 bases). V dropped 1 base and J dropped 4 bases, with 11 bases sitting between them. The germline V gene encodes CDR1 SGHTA and CDR2 FQGNSA. CDR3 size: 15 residues.

The V and J genes are TRBV5-1 and TRBJ1-1; D is undetermined. Germline V gene data show CDR1 as SGHRS and CDR2 as YFSETQ. V lost 7 bases and J lost 3, with 10 bases in between. The CDR3 runs 12 residues. The CDR3 nucleotides are TGCGCCAGCGGACGGAGGGACACTGAAGCTTTCTTT. Its protein product is CASGRRDTEAFF.

The chain combines TRBV12-3 or TRBV12-4 with TRBJ2-7, with D unresolved. V lost 7 bases and J lost 4, with 11 bases in between. CDR3 length equals 12 residues. The CDR3 is CASTTIGYEQYF. For the CDR3, the DNA is TGTGCCAGCACCACCATTGGTTACGAGCAGTACTTC.

The chain joins TRBV7-9 to TRBJ2-1; D possibly matches TRBD1 or TRBD2 (6 bases each). Germline CDR1 reads SEHNR; CDR2 reads FQNEAQ (reference sequence). CDR3 length: 15 residues. With 2 bases removed from V and 2 bases from J, the gap between germline ends came to 10 bases. The CDR3 spells CASSLRGAAYNEQFF. Written as DNA, the CDR3 is TGTGCCAGCAGCTTAAGGGGGGCCGCCTACAATGAGCAGTTCTTC.

V is TRBV6-2 or TRBV6-3 and J is TRBJ2-1; 11 bases match TRBD2. V trimming: 5 bases; J trimming: 7 bases; junction bases outside the gene matches: 10. The CDR3 sequence is 16 residues long. Germline CDR1 MNHEY, CDR2 SVGEGT. The chain's CDR3 is CASSKRGLAGLNEQFF. The CDR3 DNA reads as TGTGCCAGCAGTAAACGAGGACTAGCGGGCTTAAATGAGCAGTTCTTC.